This is a list of T cell receptor beta chains from one sample in a study of T-cell memory formation after mild COVID-19. TCRdb re-called the 5' RACE reads through MiXCR, storing one row per CDR3 protein. The data show approximately 440,000 distinct CDR3 sequences, about 20% seen once. Sequencing used PBMCs or a T cell subset sorted from them (not recorded which). The receptors shown here come from an adult woman who had mild COVID-19 (a few samples of this study predate the infection). Cell type and time point are not known. Both conserved end residues are part of each CDR3. Each record gives: clone size, V gene, CDR3 length, J gene, D gene, CDR3 protein, CDR3 DNA. The D gene is left open where the match is weak. Size tells how often a clone was seen (once, few, many) or the class of an expanded clone, and some rows leave it out.

.	TRBV7-3	14	TRBJ2-2	.	CASSLAGLAGELFF	TGTGCCAGCAGCTTAGCGGGGTTGGCCGGGGAGCTGTTTTTT
.	TRBV9	12	TRBJ2-4	.	CASSTPGGTRYF	TGTGCCAGCAGCACCCCTGGGGGGACCAGGTACTTC
few	TRBV18	18	TRBJ2-3	TRBD2	CASSRPRGGDLYTDTQYF	TGTGCCAGCTCACGCCCCCGGGGAGGGGACCTATACACAGATACGCAGTATTTT
.	TRBV7-9	13	TRBJ2-1	TRBD2	CASSSAGVNEQFF	TGTGCCAGCAGCTCAGCGGGAGTCAATGAGCAGTTCTTC
.	TRBV20-1	16	TRBJ2-3	TRBD2	CSARDPSSGSTDTQYF	TGCAGTGCTAGAGACCCCTCTAGCGGAAGCACAGATACGCAGTATTTT
few	TRBV7-2	17	TRBJ2-3	TRBD2	CASSPAAGGGSTDTQYF	TGTGCCAGCAGCCCCGCCGCCGGGGGGGGAAGCACAGATACGCAGTATTTT
.	TRBV3-1	13	TRBJ2-1	.	CASSPDLMDEQFF	TGTGCCAGCAGCCCCGACTTAATGGATGAGCAGTTCTTC
few	TRBV7-9	13	TRBJ2-5	.	CASSSTVGETQYF	TGTGCCAGCAGCTCGACAGTCGGCGAGACCCAGTACTTC
few	TRBV7-8	15	TRBJ1-1	.	CASSHAGGVWTEAFF	TGTGCCAGCAGCCACGCGGGGGGCGTCTGGACTGAAGCTTTCTTT
few	TRBV20-1	15	TRBJ2-3	TRBD2	CSAPRTSGYTDTKYF	TGCAGTGCTCCTCGGACTAGCGGTTACACAGATACGAAGTATTTT
few	TRBV25-1	12	TRBJ1-1	.	CASIKGPTEAFF	TGTGCCAGCATCAAGGGCCCCACTGAAGCTTTCTTT
.	TRBV7-3	14	TRBJ1-6	.	CASSLTTANSPLHF	TGTGCCAGCAGCTTAACGACGGCCAATTCACCCCTCCACTTT
.	TRBV10-3	13	TRBJ2-1	.	CAISGPTDNEQFF	TGTGCCATCAGTGGCCCTACGGACAATGAGCAGTTCTTC
few	TRBV7-2	15	TRBJ1-1	TRBD1	CASSPEGQVKVEAFF	TGTGCCAGCAGCCCCGAAGGACAGGTTAAGGTTGAAGCTTTCTTT
few	TRBV7-2	15	TRBJ2-3	TRBD2	CASSLELAGSGTQYF	TGTGCCAGCAGCTTAGAACTAGCGGGATCCGGTACGCAGTATTTT
.	TRBV7-2	15	TRBJ2-7	TRBD1	CASSLPGQGIYEQYF	TGTGCCAGCAGCCTTCCGGGACAGGGGATTTACGAGCAGTACTTC
few	TRBV5-1	16	TRBJ2-3	TRBD2	CASSARSGGSTDTQYF	TGCGCCAGCAGCGCGAGAAGCGGGGGGAGCACAGATACGCAGTATTTT
.	TRBV7-2	13	TRBJ2-2	.	CASTLANTGELFF	TGTGCCAGCACACTAGCGAACACCGGGGAGCTGTTTTTT
once	TRBV7-9	12	TRBJ2-4	.	CASSHQVDIQYF	TGTGCCAGCAGTCATCAGGTTGACATTCAGTACTTC
.	TRBV4-3	16	TRBJ1-1	.	CASSQGLEPSGVAAFF	TGCGCCAGCAGCCAAGGATTGGAGCCCTCAGGGGTGGCGGCTTTCTTT
few	TRBV10-3	14	TRBJ1-1	.	CAISEGALNTEAFF	TGTGCCATCAGTGAGGGAGCTTTGAACACTGAAGCTTTCTTT
few	TRBV18	14	TRBJ1-5	.	CASSELDTNQPQHF	TGTGCCAGCTCAGAACTGGACACCAATCAGCCCCAGCATTTT
few	TRBV15	15	TRBJ2-7	.	CATSRGTGASYEQYF	TGTGCCACCAGCAGAGGAACAGGCGCATCCTACGAGCAGTACTTC
.	TRBV30	14	TRBJ2-1	.	CAWSVRRESNEQFF	TGTGCCTGGAGTGTACGTCGGGAGTCCAATGAGCAGTTCTTC
few	TRBV10-3	13	TRBJ2-5	.	CAIMATSLETQYF	TGTGCCATCATGGCGACCTCCCTTGAGACCCAGTACTTC
few	TRBV7-9	12	TRBJ1-1	.	CASRDADRTAFF	TGTGCCAGCAGGGATGCGGACAGAACAGCTTTCTTT
few	TRBV9	18	TRBJ2-2	.	CASSPHAGLPHGSGELFF	TGTGCCAGCAGCCCCCACGCGGGACTCCCACATGGCTCCGGGGAGCTGTTTTTT
.	TRBV7-9	13	TRBJ2-5	.	CASSSGDYPTQYF	TGTGCCAGCAGCTCCGGCGACTACCCGACCCAGTACTTC